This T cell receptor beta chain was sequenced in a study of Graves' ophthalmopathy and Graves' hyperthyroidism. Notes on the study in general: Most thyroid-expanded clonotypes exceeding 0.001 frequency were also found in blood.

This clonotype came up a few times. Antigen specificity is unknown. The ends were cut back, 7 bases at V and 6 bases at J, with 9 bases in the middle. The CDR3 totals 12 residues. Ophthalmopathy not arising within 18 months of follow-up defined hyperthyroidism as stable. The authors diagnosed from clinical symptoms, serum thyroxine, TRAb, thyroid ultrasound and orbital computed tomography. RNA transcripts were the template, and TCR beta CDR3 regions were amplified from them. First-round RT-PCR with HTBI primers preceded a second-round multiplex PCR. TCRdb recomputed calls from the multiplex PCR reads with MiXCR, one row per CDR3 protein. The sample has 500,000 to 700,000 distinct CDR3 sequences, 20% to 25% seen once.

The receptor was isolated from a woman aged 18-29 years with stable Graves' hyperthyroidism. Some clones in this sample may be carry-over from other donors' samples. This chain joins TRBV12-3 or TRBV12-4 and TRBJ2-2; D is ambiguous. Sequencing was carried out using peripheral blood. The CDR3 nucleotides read TGTGCCAGCAACAAAGTCCCCGGGGAGCTGTTTTTT. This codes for CASNKVPGELFF.